This TCR beta chain appears in the sequencing data of a study of Ad26.COV2.S vaccination and SARS-CoV-2 variants listed by TCRdb under 2021. Describing the broader study: TCRbeta repertoire sequencing was used to assess the specificity and breadth of SARS-CoV-2-reactive T cell receptors after Ad26.COV2.S vaccination. The TCR-sequenced set comprised approximately 30 samples: around 20 Ad26.COV2.S vaccine recipients, 5 placebo recipients and 8 SARS-CoV-2 convalescent individuals. What the work shows at the level of the full study, not this receptor alone: After vaccination, substantial breadth of spike-specific CD8+ and CD4+ T cell responses was reported. Compared with placebo recipients, Ad26.COV2.S recipients showed higher spike-specific TCR breadth (P = 0.0014). Comparable non-spike TCR breadth was observed between vaccine and placebo recipients, consistent with only spike being contained in the vaccine. The authors noted that the TCR breadth and depth analyses may have underestimated total T cell responses.

The time point label here, explained by the study, means: individuals recovered from natural SARS-CoV-2 infection. Spanning cysteine to phenylalanine, the CDR3 consists of 10 amino acids. The read is trimmed to its CDR3 DNA, 30 bases read in frame from base 1. Taken from the germline V gene, the CDR1 and CDR2 loops are SNHLY and FYNNEI. Between the V and J ends, shortened by 3 bases and 4 bases respectively, the junction contains 1 base. The immunoSEQ Assay was the method used to sequence TCRbeta CDR3 regions. After extraction, genomic DNA underwent amplification by bias-controlled multiplex PCR, followed by high-throughput sequencing. In the source study's methods: To quantify the absolute abundance of each unique TCRbeta CDR3 region, sequences were collapsed and filtered. T cell fraction was estimated by normalizing TCRbeta template counts to usable DNA, with usable DNA measured through amplification of reference genes found in all nucleated cells. Repertoire TCRs were annotated as SARS-CoV-2-specific when V gene, CDR3 amino acid sequence and J gene were exactly matched to a known reactive TCR set. The reference SARS-CoV-2 TCR set was derived from MIRA and filtered for enrichment in COVID-19-positive ImmuneCODE repertoires, a step that removed public or cross-reactive TCRs. Using the MIRA antigens, annotated TCRs were further analysed by specific ORF or by position within an ORF. Breadth was defined as annotated unique rearrangements over total unique productive rearrangements; depth was the summed frequency of those rearrangements. TCR breadth was compared between groups using two-sided Wilcoxon rank-sum tests. Here the immuneACCESS table is served through TCRdb, limited to in-frame sequences with V and J called. Missing clones are a known gap in these copies; in checked studies unresolved V genes cover under half, and the rest lacks a known reason. That table furnishes V, J and clone size, whereas the DNA furnished D and trimming. Here the sample has 350,000 to 450,000 clones; about 90% occur a single time. The ten largest clones add up to 3% to 5% of the sample.

In the case of this clone: Its antigen is unknown. No qualities accompany the bases; no much larger clone lies one base away.

The rearranged chain carries TRBV2 and TRBJ2-7, with the D gene not clear enough to name. Sequences were derived from peripheral blood, sampled after recovery from COVID-19. The receptor's source is a human donor who had recovered from COVID-19. The CDR3 protein is CASSEYEQYF. Here is the DNA: TGTGCCAGCAGTGAGTACGAGCAGTACTTC. The variable domain in full, with residues beyond the CDR3 obtained from the reference TRBV2 and TRBJ2-7 genes, is EPEVTQTPSHQVTQMGQEVILRCVPISNHLYFYWYRQILGQKVEFLVSFYNNEISEKSEIFDDQFSVERPDGSNFTLKIRSTKLEDSAMYFCASSEYEQYFGPGTRLTVT.